A single sample gave rise to the 23 T cell receptor beta chains below, sequenced in a study of blood T cell repertoires in COVID-19. Sequencing used immunoSEQ multiplex PCR; TCRdb keeps in-frame clones, though not all of them. The sample includes roughly 150,000 clones, 82% seen only once; the top ten take 4% to 5%. The sequenced sample consisted of peripheral blood. Receptor source: a woman of 80 years or more with acute or convalescent COVID-19.

The chain uses TRBV19 and TRBJ1-2, with TRBD1 identical over 9 bases. Germline-derived CDR1 and CDR2 are LNHDA and SQIVND (reference sequence). The CDR3 loop spans 14 amino acids. V dropped 4 bases and J dropped 6; count of bases not matched to a gene: 6. In DNA, the CDR3 is TGTGCCAGTAGTACTCACGGACAGGGGAATGGCTACACCTTC. This gives the protein CASSTHGQGNGYTF.

The chain uses TRBV2 and TRBJ2-7, with 10 bases fitting TRBD1. V was pared by 4 bases and J by 6 bases, with 3 bases of the junction left unmatched. CDR3 length equals 13 residues. CDR1 and CDR2 from the germline V gene are SNHLY and FYNNEI. CDR3 DNA: TGTGCCAGCAGTGGGGACAGGGGAATCGAGCAGTACTTC. This gives the protein CASSGDRGIEQYF.

The gene calls are TRBV5-5 and TRBJ2-2; D is ambiguous. This CDR3 is built from 15 residues. The V and J ends lost 2 bases and 4 bases respectively, with 12 bases between them. Germline V gene sequence: CDR1 SGHKS, CDR2 YYEKEE (reference sequence). The CDR3 DNA reads TGTGCCAGCAGCTTACTCAAAACCTTCACCGGGGAGCTGTTTTTT. Amino acid sequence: CASSLLKTFTGELFF.

On this clone itself: Germline and junction disagree at one end, which may indicate a read error. This sample includes further DNA sequences coding for the same CDR3. V gene TRBV5-6 combines with J gene TRBJ1-2; no firm D call. The germline gives CDR1 SGHDT, CDR2 YYEEEE. The CDR3 contains 15 residues. CDR3 coding DNA: TGTGCCAGCAGCTTTGAGGTTGGATTTAACTATGGCTATACCTTC. This translates into CASSFEVGFNYGYTF.

V usage is TRBV6-6 and J usage is TRBJ1-6; D remains unclear. This CDR3 contains 12 residues. Germline V lookup: CDR1 MNHNY, CDR2 SVGAGI (reference sequence). V lost 5 bases to trimming and J lost 6 bases, with 5 bases between them. The CDR3 reads CASSPSNSPLHF. The CDR3 nucleotides are TGTGCCAGCAGTCCGAGTAATTCACCCCTCCACTTT.

The V gene is TRBV5-1, the J gene TRBJ2-3, with D possibly being TRBD1 (6 bases). The germline gives CDR1 SGHRS, CDR2 YFSETQ. This CDR3 comprises 14 residues. V dropped 5 bases and J dropped 0 bases, with 10 bases sitting between them. CDR3 nucleotide sequence: TGCGCCAGCAGGTCAGGGGAAAGCACAGATACGCAGTATTTT. It translates to CASRSGESTDTQYF.

V and J are TRBV28 and TRBJ2-2; D may be TRBD2 (5 bases). Trimming removed 0 bases from V and 6 bases from J, with 8 bases in between. CDR1 and CDR2 (germline): MDHEN, SYDVKM. The CDR3 runs 14 residues. The CDR3 protein is CASSLWSGSGELFF. The DNA for the CDR3 is TGTGCCAGCAGTTTATGGTCGGGGTCCGGGGAGCTGTTTTTT.

This clone was seen only a few times. The CDR3 sequence: CASSLDRAHTGELFF. In DNA, the CDR3 is TGTGCCAGCAGTCTAGACAGGGCCCACACCGGGGAGCTGTTTTTT. The chain joins TRBV2 to TRBJ2-2; 7 bases match TRBD1. Trimming at V came to 5 bases and at J to 3 bases, leaving 6 bases not matched to a gene. This CDR3 is built from 15 residues. Germline loops: CDR1 SNHLY, CDR2 FYNNEI.

The genes are TRBV7-2 and TRBJ2-1; D possibly corresponds to TRBD2 (5 bases). The V gene lost 0 bases and the J gene lost 5 bases, with 11 bases spanning the gap. The CDR3 runs to 15 residues. In germline, CDR1 is SGHTA, CDR2 FQGNSA. The CDR3 nucleotides are TGTGCCAGCAGCTTAGCGGGAGTAAACGACAATGAGCAGTTCTTC. Residues: CASSLAGVNDNEQFF.

This clone was observed once. The rearrangement joins TRBV3-1 (or the pseudogene TRBV3-2) to TRBJ2-3; D unresolved. This CDR3 region has 12 residues. Trimming removed 4 bases at V and 2 bases at J, with 4 bases between. Germline loops: CDR1 LGHDT, CDR2 YNNKEL (reference sequence). CDR3 in amino acids: CASSRATDTQYF. The CDR3 DNA reads as TGTGCCAGCAGCCGGGCCACAGATACGCAGTATTTT.

This sequence joins TRBV13 and TRBJ2-2; D unclear. Germline loops: CDR1 PRHDT, CDR2 FYEKMQ (reference sequence). CDR3 length: 12 residues. V was clipped by 5 bases and J by 5 bases, with 6 bases between them. Here the CDR3 DNA reads TGTGCCAGCAGCCTCCTAACCGGGGAGCTGTTTTTT. This encodes CASSLLTGELFF.

This clone showed up just a few times. Here the CDR3 DNA reads TGTGCCAGCAGCCCCAGGGTGGACGGCACAGATACGCAGTATTTT. It translates to CASSPRVDGTDTQYF. The chain is built from TRBV5-4 and TRBJ2-3; possibly TRBD1 for D (5 bases). V lost 4 bases and J 1 base, leaving 13 bases between the germline ends. The CDR3 is 15 amino acids. Per germline, CDR1 SGHNT and CDR2 YYREEE (reference sequence). Variable domain in full (rest from reference TRBV5-4 and TRBJ2-3): ETGVTQSPTHLIKTRGQQVTLRCSSQSGHNTVSWYQQALGQGPQFIFQYYREEENGRGNFPPRFSGLQFPNYSSELNVNALELDDSALYLCASSPRVDGTDTQYFGPGTRLTVL.

V usage is TRBV3-1 (or the pseudogene TRBV3-2) and J usage is TRBJ2-2; 12 nucleotides match TRBD2. CDR1 is LGHDT, CDR2 YNNKEL, per germline (reference sequence). The CDR3 consists of 17 residues. The V segment lost 5 bases and the J segment 0 bases; nucleotides outside the gene matches: 4. CDR3 coding DNA: TGTGCCAGCAGCTTAGGACTAGCGGGGTCGAACACCGGGGAGCTGTTTTTT. Translating it yields CASSLGLAGSNTGELFF.

In its sample, this clone was seen a few times. V is TRBV7-9 and J is TRBJ1-2, with no clear D. The CDR3 extends over 15 amino acids. The V end was cut by 4 bases, the J end by 7 bases, with 19 bases between. The V gene's germline CDR1 is SEHNR and CDR2 FQNEAQ (reference sequence). CDR3 coding DNA: TGTGCCAGCAGCTCTATCCAAGCGAGGTTGTTTGGCTACACCTTC. This sequence encodes CASSSIQARLFGYTF.

The V gene is TRBV5-5, the J gene TRBJ1-1, with no clear D. Per germline, CDR1 SGHKS and CDR2 YYEKEE (reference sequence). The germline V and J ends were trimmed by 5 bases and 4 bases, with 18 bases remaining between them. The CDR3 loop spans 15 amino acids. CDR3 in amino acids: CASSSLKGRVTEAFF. The CDR3 nucleotides read TGTGCCAGCAGTTCCTTGAAAGGGAGGGTCACTGAAGCTTTCTTT.

V and J are TRBV10-3 and TRBJ2-7; possible D gene TRBD1, 6 bases. This CDR3 spans 14 amino acids. V lost 10 bases, J lost 3 bases, and 19 bases lay in between. Germline V gene lookup returns CDR1 ENHRY and CDR2 SYGVKD. The CDR3, as DNA: TGTGCCAGCAAGACCACCTCGGACAGCTACGAGCAGTACTTC. Translating it yields CASKTTSDSYEQYF.

V and J are TRBV4-1 and TRBJ1-2; TRBD1 might be the D (5 bases). The CDR3 runs 15 residues. Germline lookup yields CDR1 MGHRA and CDR2 YSYEKL. With 3 bases removed from V and 2 bases from J, the gap between germline ends came to 13 bases. The CDR3 spells CASSQFGGRNYGYTF. The DNA of the CDR3 is TGCGCCAGCAGCCAGTTCGGGGGAAGAAACTATGGCTACACCTTC.

V is TRBV7-9 and J is TRBJ2-1, with D unresolved. This CDR3 has 14 amino acids. Between the trimmed V and J ends, which lost 1 base and 9 bases, there was a span of 13 bases. Germline V gene data show CDR1 as SEHNR and CDR2 as FQNEAQ (reference sequence). CDR3 sequence: CASSLDLRSSEQFF. The CDR3 DNA sequence: TGTGCCAGCAGCTTAGACTTGAGATCGAGTGAGCAGTTCTTC.

The chain carries TRBV7-9 and TRBJ2-3, with TRBD2 matching 7 bases. This CDR3 is built from 16 residues. The germline V gene has CDR1 SEHNR and CDR2 FQNEAQ (reference sequence). The V and J ends lost 6 bases and 2 bases, in that order; junction bases with no gene match: 11. DNA for the CDR3: TGTGCCAGCAGTATACCCCGGGCGGGGGACACAGATACGCAGTATTTT. It codes for CASSIPRAGDTDTQYF.

The chain couples TRBV28 to TRBJ2-7, with TRBD2 as a possible D gene (6 bases). Germline CDR1 is MDHEN and CDR2 is SYDVKM. V lost 1 base and J lost 6, with 19 bases in between. The CDR3 is 16 residues long. The CDR3 region has the DNA TGTGCCAGCAGTTTATACGGCGGGAACCCGACGGGCGAGCAGTACTTC. Translating gives CASSLYGGNPTGEQYF.

This chain uses TRBV6-1 with TRBJ2-1; TRBD2 aligns across 7 bases. V gave up 2 bases and J gave up 3 bases; unmatched junction bases: 1. This CDR3 spans 14 amino acids. Germline values: CDR1 MNHNS, CDR2 SASEGT. Here the CDR3 reads CASSESGDYNEQFF. Written as DNA, the CDR3 is TGTGCCAGCAGTGAAAGCGGGGACTACAATGAGCAGTTCTTC.

The V call is TRBV18, the J call TRBJ2-3, with a weak D call TRBD1 (5 bases). Deletions cut 5 bases from V and 0 bases from J, with 12 bases between. The CDR3 extends over 15 amino acids. The germline V gene has CDR1 KGHSH and CDR2 LQKENI. The CDR3 spells CASSNSQESTDTQYF. CDR3 coding DNA: TGTGCCAGCTCAAACTCACAGGAAAGCACAGATACGCAGTATTTT.

This clone was recorded once. The chain has TRBV24-1 and TRBJ2-1; tentative D call: TRBD2 (6 bases). The CDR3 runs to 17 residues. The germline CDR1 and CDR2 sequences are KGHDR and SFDVKD. V lost 10 bases and J 5 bases, leaving 26 bases between the germline ends. In nucleotides, the CDR3 is TGTGCCACTCACCTCAAGGGACTGCCCCACGAGAACAATGAGCAGTTCTTC. Translated: CATHLKGLPHENNEQFF.